These T cell receptor beta chains were read from a single sample in a study of Ad26.COV2.S vaccination and SARS-CoV-2 variants. TCRdb's table, derived via immunoSEQ multiplex PCR, lists solely in-frame clones and lacks some. The sample includes hundreds of thousands of clones, 80% to 90% seen only once; the top ten take about 5%. The input for sequencing was peripheral blood, taken in a trial of Ad26.COV2.S vaccine versus placebo. These receptors were collected from a person between 18 and 65 years old who received the Ad26.COV2.S COVID-19 vaccine or a placebo. Each CDR3 is given with its conserved first and last residue. A D gene is named only where the DNA matches it firmly. Part of the rows lack a size; the others show once, few, many or a class for expanded clones.

CDR3aa: CASSNRPGLGETQYF
CDR3nt: TGTGCCAGCAGCAATCGGCCGGGGCTCGGAGAGACCCAGTACTTC
j_gene: TRBJ2-5
v_gene: TRBV7-3
d_gene: -
abundance: -

CDR3aa: CASSVGSNYEQYF
CDR3nt: TGTGCCAGCAGTGTCGGGTCGAACTACGAGCAGTACTTC
j_gene: TRBJ2-7
v_gene: TRBV2
d_gene: -
abundance: -

CDR3aa: CAWSRQGFGRYTF
CDR3nt: TGTGCCTGGTCGAGACAGGGGTTCGGTCGCTACACCTTC
j_gene: TRBJ1-2
v_gene: TRBV30
d_gene: TRBD1
abundance: -

CDR3aa: CASSLAGHTIYF
CDR3nt: TGTGCCAGCAGCTTAGCCGGTCACACCATATATTTT
j_gene: TRBJ1-3
v_gene: TRBV7-9
d_gene: -
abundance: -

CDR3aa: CASSHTKNTEAFF
CDR3nt: TGTGCCAGCAGCCACACAAAGAACACTGAAGCTTTCTTT
j_gene: TRBJ1-1
v_gene: TRBV11-2
d_gene: -
abundance: -

CDR3aa: CASSPWTGGYQETQYF
CDR3nt: TGTGCCAGCTCACCCTGGACAGGGGGCTACCAAGAGACCCAGTACTTC
j_gene: TRBJ2-5
v_gene: TRBV18
d_gene: TRBD1
abundance: -

CDR3aa: CASSRLGQGPYEQYF
CDR3nt: TGTGCCAGCAGCCGGCTCGGACAGGGTCCCTACGAGCAGTACTTC
j_gene: TRBJ2-7
v_gene: TRBV7-2
d_gene: TRBD1
abundance: -

CDR3aa: CASSYPRTGFLYNEQFF
CDR3nt: TGTGCCAGCAGTTATCCCCGGACAGGGTTTCTCTACAATGAGCAGTTCTTC
j_gene: TRBJ2-1
v_gene: TRBV6-2/TRBV6-3
d_gene: TRBD1
abundance: -

CDR3aa: CASSVGGANTEAFF
CDR3nt: TGTGCCAGCAGTGTAGGGGGGGCGAACACTGAAGCTTTCTTT
j_gene: TRBJ1-1
v_gene: TRBV2
d_gene: -
abundance: -

CDR3aa: CASSPGRDSDGYTF
CDR3nt: TGTGCCAGCTCACCGGGCCGGGACAGCGATGGCTACACCTTC
j_gene: TRBJ1-2
v_gene: TRBV18
d_gene: TRBD1
abundance: -

CDR3aa: CASSIREGYDQPQHF
CDR3nt: TGTGCCAGTAGTATAAGGGAAGGGTACGATCAGCCCCAGCATTTT
j_gene: TRBJ1-5
v_gene: TRBV19
d_gene: -
abundance: -

CDR3aa: CASSLDGTQNTEAFF
CDR3nt: TGCGCCAGCAGCTTGGATGGGACACAGAACACTGAAGCTTTCTTT
j_gene: TRBJ1-1
v_gene: TRBV5-1
d_gene: -
abundance: -

CDR3aa: CASSLGLANSYEQYF
CDR3nt: TGTGCCAGCAGCTTAGGGCTAGCGAACAGCTACGAGCAGTACTTC
j_gene: TRBJ2-7
v_gene: TRBV7-2
d_gene: -
abundance: -

CDR3aa: CASSIATVTGELFF
CDR3nt: TGCGCCAGCAGCATCGCTACTGTCACCGGGGAGCTGTTTTTT
j_gene: TRBJ2-2
v_gene: TRBV5-1
d_gene: -
abundance: once

CDR3aa: CASSRRLPQDTEAFF
CDR3nt: TGTGCCAGCAGTAGAAGACTACCCCAAGACACTGAAGCTTTCTTT
j_gene: TRBJ1-1
v_gene: TRBV6-5
d_gene: -
abundance: -

CDR3aa: CASNLSGYSNQPQHF
CDR3nt: TGTGCCAGCAACCTGTCGGGTTATAGCAATCAGCCCCAGCATTTT
j_gene: TRBJ1-5
v_gene: TRBV6-5
d_gene: -
abundance: -

CDR3aa: CASSPQTGIAKNIQYF
CDR3nt: TGCGCCAGCAGCCCCCAGACAGGAATAGCCAAAAACATTCAGTACTTC
j_gene: TRBJ2-4
v_gene: TRBV5-1
d_gene: -
abundance: -